This T cell receptor (beta chain) was retrieved from a study of post-analysis software for immune sequencing data (dated by TCRdb to between 2014 and 2017). Looking at the study overall: Disease courses on record covered relapsing-remitting, secondary progressive and progressive-relapsing multiple sclerosis, though some patients had no subtype annotation. The patient repertoires were compared against more than 10 previously published healthy control repertoires obtained from donors aged 6 to 25 years. A subset of samples was prepared in parallel using single-end sample barcoding, then pooled and co-amplified after Illumina adapter ligation. Findings and caveats that apply to the study as a whole: Significantly higher frequencies in patients than in controls were found for roughly 5 TRBV segments, including TRBV5-6, TRBV5-1 and TRBV20-1. The multiple sclerosis patient group was slightly younger than the control group. Significantly lower normalized Chao1 diversity was found in multiple sclerosis patients than in controls, suggesting substantial peripheral T-cell clonal expansion. Strong co-clustering of samples prepared in the same batch was shown by direct clustering with F measure, prompting a batch-effect correction.

To demonstrate the VDJtools post-analysis software, the study profiled TCR beta repertoires from the peripheral blood of 13 young patients with multiple sclerosis. The multiple sclerosis patients were children and adolescents between roughly 6 and 17 years of age. About this clonotype: This receptor's antigen is unknown. No much larger clone is present one base from it, and per-base qualities are unavailable.

The CDR3 numbers 15 residues from cysteine through phenylalanine. Only the CDR3 DNA is retained, 45 bases long and in frame from the first base. At the junction V is shortened by 0 bases and J by 8 bases; bases outside the gene matches: 7. In the germline V gene (reference sequence), CDR1 corresponds to SGHAT and CDR2 to FQDESV. The library was obtained by PCR. TCRdb records Illumina HiSeq 2500 as the sequencer. Unique molecular identifiers were incorporated into TCR beta cDNA libraries to reduce PCR and sequencing biases. Some 500,000 cDNA molecules were obtained per 1 to 10 million input T cells, so each molecule approximated one T cell. The patient libraries were prepared and sequenced using the same protocol as the earlier healthy control dataset. Within a given batch, samples were prepared together, multiplexed and sequenced on the same HiSeq lane. The study's processing was this. Raw barcoded reads were processed with MIGEC, discarding single-read molecular identifier groups before consensus assembly and CDR3 extraction. Clonotype tables were post-analysed with VDJtools, and diversity was normalized by down-sampling all datasets to the smallest sample size. To correct batch-related cross-sample contamination, repertoire overlap clustering matched CDR3 amino acid sequences but not nucleotide sequences. Using fastp trimming at Q25 and MiXCR clonotype assembly, TCRdb reanalyzed the public sequencing data and kept in-frame beta chains. Rows are combined by CDR3 protein, so each entry shows the most common genes and DNA. TCRdb's processing, not the authors' own work, is the source of the V and J calls. For this sample there are 350,000 to 500,000 distinct CDR3 sequences; 30% to 45% appear just once. The top ten hold less than 10% of the sample.

The specimen sequenced was blood. This receptor was obtained from a girl aged 2 to 9 with multiple sclerosis. The chain couples TRBV11-1 to TRBJ2-1, and 7 bases in between align with TRBD1. The CDR3 here reads CASSLAMTGSDEQFF. In nucleotide form, the sequence is TGTGCCAGCAGCTTAGCGATGACAGGGAGCGATGAGCAGTTCTTC.